These 13 T cell receptor beta chains came from one sample sequenced in a study of blood T cell repertoires in COVID-19. The repertoire was sequenced with immunoSEQ multiplex PCR; TCRdb's copy has only in-frame clones and lacks some. The data contain fewer than 50,000 clones, 86% of them singletons. The sequencing input was peripheral blood. These receptors were taken from a human donor in a cohort sampled during active COVID-19.

This chain joins TRBV19 and TRBJ2-3; 10 nucleotides line up with TRBD2. Per germline, CDR1 LNHDA and CDR2 SQIVND (reference sequence). CDR3 length: 17 residues. Losses at the gene ends were 2 bases for V and 3 bases for J; bases not matched to a gene: 8. CDR3: CASSISPSGSTTDTQYF. The CDR3 DNA reads TGTGCCAGTAGTATATCCCCTAGCGGGAGTACGACAGATACGCAGTATTTT.

This clone was detected a few times. The chain combines TRBV6-2 or TRBV6-3 with TRBJ2-2; 9 nucleotides align to TRBD2. The CDR3 length is 18 residues. CDR1 MNHEY and CDR2 SVGEGT come from the germline V gene. The junction had 11 bases not matched to a gene; V was cut back by 0 bases and J by 6 bases. The CDR3 DNA reads TGTGCCAGCAGTTACTCTCCCTTAGCGGGGGATATTCCCGGGGAGCTGTTTTTT. This sequence encodes CASSYSPLAGDIPGELFF.

This clone was seen a handful of times. The genes are TRBV5-1 and TRBJ1-5; 11 positions agree with TRBD1. V lost 4 bases, J lost 6 bases, and 3 bases stayed unmatched. The germline gives CDR1 SGHRS, CDR2 YFSETQ. CDR3 length: 14 amino acids. The CDR3 here is CASSTGTGGQPQHF. The CDR3 nucleotides are TGCGCCAGCAGCACCGGGACAGGGGGTCAGCCCCAGCATTTT.

This clone was seen only a few times. The rearrangement uses TRBV4-1 and TRBJ2-7; 10 bases line up with TRBD2. This CDR3 is 13 amino acids long. From germline, CDR1 is MGHRA and CDR2 YSYEKL. V trimming: 4 bases; J trimming: 7 bases; junction bases outside the gene matches: 4. The CDR3 DNA follows: TGCGCCAGCAGCCCACTAGCGGGGCCGGAGCAGTACTTC. Amino acid sequence: CASSPLAGPEQYF.

CDR3 sequence (DNA): TGTGCCAGCAGTCCCGGGTCGCACAATGAGCAGTTCTTC. This translates into CASSPGSHNEQFF. V and J are TRBV27 and TRBJ2-1; D is ambiguous. V dropped 5 bases and J dropped 5 bases, with 10 bases sitting between them. CDR1 is MNHEY and CDR2 is SMNVEV in the germline V gene (reference sequence). The CDR3 sequence is 13 residues long.

This clone was observed a single time. This chain uses TRBV6-5 with TRBJ2-7; D is unresolved. V was trimmed by 2 bases and J by 4 bases, leaving 12 bases between them. The germline gives CDR1 MNHEY, CDR2 SVGAGI. CDR3 length: 14 residues. The CDR3, as DNA: TGTGCCAGCAGTTACCTAGTGAGTGGGTACGAGCAGTACTTC. Translation gives CASSYLVSGYEQYF.

This chain links TRBV27 with TRBJ1-5; D perhaps matches TRBD1 (6 bases). V lost 3 bases to trimming and J lost 2 bases, with 14 bases between them. The CDR3 loop spans 16 amino acids. Germline values: CDR1 MNHEY, CDR2 SMNVEV (reference sequence). DNA of the CDR3: TGTGCCAGCAGTTTTTCGTGGGGGCTCGGCAATCAGCCCCAGCATTTT. It encodes CASSFSWGLGNQPQHF.

This chain uses TRBV5-4 with TRBJ1-1; 8 nucleotides match TRBD1. The CDR3 totals 16 residues. Germline loops: CDR1 SGHNT, CDR2 YYREEE (reference sequence). V was pared by 0 bases and J by 2 bases, with 6 bases of the junction left unmatched. The CDR3 reads CASSLAFGTGNTEAFF. In DNA, the CDR3 is TGTGCCAGCAGCTTGGCCTTTGGGACAGGTAACACTGAAGCTTTCTTT.

The count of this clone is one. The J gene is TRBJ2-1, the V gene TRBV5-8, with D possibly TRBD1 on 6 matching bases. V was shortened by 2 bases and J by 0 bases, with 15 bases between the two germline ends. Germline values: CDR1 SGHTS, CDR2 YDEGEE. This CDR3 spans 17 amino acids. CDR3 nucleotide sequence: TGTGCCAGCAGCTTATCCGGGACATCCAACTCCTACAATGAGCAGTTCTTC. This codes for CASSLSGTSNSYNEQFF.

The chain joins TRBV5-5 to TRBJ1-1; D call uncertain. Trimming shortened V by 7 bases and J by 2 bases, and 18 bases separated the two germline ends. The CDR3 covers 15 residues. Germline loops: CDR1 SGHKS, CDR2 YYEKEE (reference sequence). The chain's CDR3 is CASRPGWGENTEAFF. The CDR3 DNA follows: TGTGCCAGCCGTCCCGGGTGGGGAGAAAACACTGAAGCTTTCTTT. The full variable domain, with the rest looked up from reference TRBV5-5 and TRBJ1-1, is DAGVTQSPTHLIKTRGQQVTLRCSPISGHKSVSWYQQVLGQGPQFIFQYYEKEERGRGNFPDRFSARQFPNYSSELNVNALLLGDSALYLCASRPGWGENTEAFFGQGTRLTVV.

As DNA, the CDR3 is TGCGCCAGCAGCTTGGGACAGGGTGGGAGCTATGGCTACACCTTC. This gives the protein CASSLGQGGSYGYTF. The gene calls are TRBV5-1 and TRBJ1-2, with 7 nucleotides matching TRBD1. The CDR3 covers 15 residues. CDR1 and CDR2 from the germline V gene are SGHRS and YFSETQ. The ends lost 0 bases at V and 4 bases at J; junction bases unmatched: 6.

This chain's CDR3 is CASSYSLLAPLNEQYF. The CDR3 DNA sequence: TGTGCCAGCAGTTACTCACTACTAGCGCCTTTGAACGAGCAGTACTTC. The chain carries TRBV6-5 and TRBJ2-7, with 7 bases aligning to TRBD2. V was pared by 0 bases and J by 5 bases, with 10 bases of the junction left unmatched. This CDR3 region has 16 residues. The germline CDR1 and CDR2 sequences are MNHEY and SVGAGI.

The J gene is TRBJ1-2, the V gene TRBV29-1; 9 bases align to TRBD1. The CDR3 runs 15 residues. The V gene end was trimmed by 2 bases and the J gene end by 7 bases; junction bases not matched to a gene: 11. Germline-derived CDR1 and CDR2 are SQVTM and ANQGSEA. CDR3 in amino acids: CSVEKQHRGRSGYTF. DNA for the CDR3: TGCAGCGTTGAAAAACAACACAGGGGGCGTTCTGGCTACACCTTC.